This T cell receptor (beta chain) is drawn from a study of regulatory T cells in long-lasting Graves disease. With iRepertoire HTBI primers and Arm-PCR of CDR3 regions, TCR beta libraries were built. TCRdb ran MiXCR on the multiplex PCR reads and lists one entry per CDR3 protein. The table lists some 470,000 distinct CDR3 sequences, roughly 21% of them singletons, with over 6% in the top ten. With 0 bases clipped from V and 9 bases from J, the junction kept 4 bases outside the gene matches. The CDR3 contains 13 residues. Germline V CDR1 and CDR2: LNHNV, YYDKDF (reference sequence). Overall study findings and caveats: A limited number of samples was an acknowledged limitation. New patients shared more than 750 public clonotypes, fewer than the roughly 2,600 shared by persistent patients.

The sample holds many counts of this clonotype. The antigen remains unidentified. The time point is: persistent/refractory GD, antithyroid drugs over 5 years with positive TRAb. PBMC RNA was the source of the TCR library. One endocrinology department in Xi'an, China, was where patients came from. The TCR comes from a female donor with Graves disease. The V call is TRBV15, the J call TRBJ1-1, with 7 positions matching TRBD1. Specimen: peripheral blood mononuclear cells (PBMCs), collected when the disease was refractory, from a patient treated with antithyroid drugs. CDR3 nucleotide sequence: TGTGCCACCAGCAGAGATGCGGGACAGCAAGCTTTCTTT. It is translated as CATSRDAGQQAFF. The full variable domain, completed using reference TRBV15 and TRBJ1-1, is DAMVIQNPRYQVTQFGKPVTLSCSQTLNHNVMYWYQQKSSQAPKLLFHYYDKDFNNEADTPDNFQSRRPNTSFCFLDIRSPGLGDTAMYLCATSRDAGQQAFFGQGTRLTVV.